What follows are 31 T cell receptor beta chains derived from one specimen sequenced in a study of T cell repertoires in cytomegalovirus infection. MiXCR was run by TCRdb on the reads, yielding one entry per CDR3 protein. The repertoire consists of about 570,000 distinct CDR3 sequences, with roughly 43% occurring once and the leading ten covering 48%. These receptors' antigens are unknown. The source was cultured PBMCs, collected from culture after CMV antigen stimulation. These receptors all come from a human donor in good health (CMV status not recorded). Some clones in this sample may be carry-over from other donors' samples.

The rearrangement joins TRBV4-1 to TRBJ1-6, with 9 bases that match TRBD1. V shed 1 base, J shed 7 bases, and the junction held 5 bases outside the gene matches. The CDR3 length is 16 residues. Germline V gene sequence: CDR1 MGHRA, CDR2 YSYEKL. The CDR3 sequence: CASSQGPQGANSPLHF. CDR3 bases: TGCGCCAGCAGCCAAGGTCCACAGGGGGCAAATTCACCCCTCCACTTT.

The chain links TRBV7-3 to TRBJ1-2; D not certain. The germline CDR1 and CDR2 sequences are SGHTA and FQGTGA. The CDR3 totals 14 residues. V was shortened by 0 bases and J by 3 bases, with 8 bases between the two germline ends. CDR3 region: CASSLTEVHYGYTF. The CDR3 DNA sequence: TGTGCCAGCAGCTTAACGGAGGTCCACTATGGCTACACCTTC.

This clonotype was seen only a few times. V is TRBV7-9 and J is TRBJ1-2; D uncertain. V gave up 5 bases and J gave up 0 bases, with 16 bases separating them. CDR1 and CDR2 from the germline V gene are SEHNR and FQNEAQ (reference sequence). This CDR3 contains 16 residues. The CDR3 bases are TGTGCCAGCAGCACCAGAGGACGGAGTTCTAACTATGGCTACACCTTC. Its translation is CASSTRGRSSNYGYTF.

This clonotype was counted only a few times. This chain links TRBV19 with TRBJ1-2; D is possibly TRBD1 (5 bases). The CDR3 has 13 residues. The V end was cut by 3 bases, the J end by 3 bases, with 8 bases between. CDR1 is LNHDA, CDR2 SQIVND, per germline (reference sequence). In nucleotides, the CDR3 is TGTGCCAGTAGTATTAGCAGGGACTATGGCTACACCTTC. The encoded protein is CASSISRDYGYTF.

There are a few counts of this clonotype. This sequence joins TRBV7-6 and TRBJ2-1; 8 nucleotides agree with TRBD1. The CDR3 totals 14 residues. Germline V gene data show CDR1 as SGHVS and CDR2 as FNYEAQ. Germline trimming cut 5 bases from V and 6 bases from J; bases unmatched to any gene: 6. The CDR3 coding sequence is TGTGCCAGCAGCCCTGAAGACAGGGGCAATGAGCAGTTCTTC. It codes for CASSPEDRGNEQFF.

The chain carries TRBV6-7 and TRBJ2-2, with 7 nucleotides matching TRBD2. TRBV6-7 is designated an ORF whose function remains uncertain. The CDR3 consists of 14 residues. J lost 5 bases, V lost 7 bases, and 7 bases had no gene match. In DNA, the CDR3 is TGTGCCAGCATGGGCGGGAGTAAAACCGGGGAGCTGTTTTTT. Translated: CASMGGSKTGELFF.

This chain connects TRBV2 to TRBJ2-3; D may be TRBD2 (5 bases). The CDR3 is made up of 13 amino acids. Deletions cut 3 bases from V and 4 bases from J, with 8 bases between. Germline V gene sequence: CDR1 SNHLY, CDR2 FYNNEI. CDR3 amino acids: CASSEGASDTQYF. For the CDR3, the DNA is TGTGCCAGCAGTGAGGGAGCGTCAGATACGCAGTATTTT.

The gene calls are TRBV28 and TRBJ2-3, with 11 positions matching TRBD2. With V trimmed by 10 bases and J by 0 bases, 9 bases remained unmatched. This CDR3 is 16 amino acids long. In germline, CDR1 is MDHEN, CDR2 SYDVKM. CDR3 region: CAISRLAGGSTDTQYF. In DNA form, the CDR3 reads TGTGCCATCTCGAGGCTAGCGGGGGGAAGCACAGATACGCAGTATTTT.

This chain's CDR3 is CASSLVGGRDQETQYF. The CDR3 nucleotides read TGTGCCAGCAGCTTAGTTGGCGGGAGAGACCAAGAGACCCAGTACTTC. The chain is built from TRBV7-8 and TRBJ2-5, with 7 bases that match TRBD2. V shed 1 base, J shed 0 bases, and the junction held 5 bases outside the gene matches. Germline-derived CDR1 and CDR2 are SGHVS and FQNEAQ. CDR3 size: 16 residues.

In its sample, this clonotype was seen once. The V call is TRBV7-4, the J call TRBJ2-7, with a tentative D call TRBD2 (5 bases). V shed 1 base and J shed 2 bases, with 12 bases lying between them. Germline V gives CDR1 SGHVT, CDR2 SQSDAQ. The CDR3 totals 15 residues. The CDR3 reads CASSLVGSGTYEQYF. The CDR3 bases are TGTGCCAGCAGCTTAGTAGGGAGCGGCACCTACGAGCAGTACTTC.

The rearrangement uses TRBV20-1 and TRBJ2-3, with 8 nucleotides matching TRBD2. Trimming removed 2 bases from V and 1 base from J; junction bases left unmatched: 20. This CDR3 is 20 amino acids long. Germline assignment: CDR1 DFQATT and CDR2 SNEGSKA (reference sequence). The CDR3 bases are TGCAGTGCTAGAAAACGGCCCCTGGCGGGAGGACTAAGAGGCACAGATACGCAGTATTTT. Translated, it gives CSARKRPLAGGLRGTDTQYF.

In its sample, this clonotype was seen a few times. The V and J genes are TRBV6-1 and TRBJ2-3, with D unclear. CDR3 length: 15 residues. The V end lost 4 bases, the J end lost 0 bases, and 11 bases lay between the germline ends. Germline CDR1 is MNHNS and CDR2 is SASEGT. CDR3 loop: CASSGRRRSTDTQYF. The DNA of the CDR3 is TGTGCCAGCAGTGGGCGGCGTCGTAGCACAGATACGCAGTATTTT.

V gene TRBV6-6 combines with J gene TRBJ1-4; TRBD1 matches 8 bases. Germline V lookup: CDR1 MNHNY, CDR2 SVGAGI (reference sequence). CDR3 size: 15 residues. The V and J ends lost 6 bases and 8 bases, in that order; junction bases with no gene match: 11. The CDR3 DNA sequence: TGTGCCAGCAGCGCCGGACAGGGCCAGGACGAAAAACTGTTTTTT. Residues: CASSAGQGQDEKLFF.

The chain employs TRBV18 and TRBJ1-5; D is unresolved. This CDR3 has 15 residues. Trimming removed 3 bases at V and 3 bases at J, with 12 bases between. Germline lookup yields CDR1 KGHSH and CDR2 LQKENI. CDR3 region: CASSPQAASNQPQHF. The CDR3 nucleotides read TGTGCCAGCTCACCTCAGGCAGCGTCCAATCAGCCCCAGCATTTT.

V and J are TRBV5-1 and TRBJ1-1; D might be TRBD1 (6 bases). V was shortened by 6 bases and J by 4 bases, with 13 bases between the two germline ends. CDR3 size: 13 residues. In germline, CDR1 is SGHRS, CDR2 YFSETQ. This CDR3 is CASTPGGPTEAFF. The CDR3 nucleotides are TGCGCCAGCACCCCTGGGGGGCCCACTGAAGCTTTCTTT.

The chain couples TRBV12-3 or TRBV12-4 to TRBJ2-7, with a possible D match to TRBD2 (7 bases). The CDR3 consists of 13 residues. The V end lost 6 bases, the J end lost 3 bases, and 12 bases lay between the germline ends. The CDR3 is CASREGGDYEQYF. The CDR3 DNA is TGTGCCAGCAGGGAAGGGGGGGACTACGAGCAGTACTTC.

The chain is built from TRBV19 and TRBJ2-7, with 9 bases that match TRBD1. The length of the CDR3 is 15 residues. Germline trimming cut 3 bases from V and 6 bases from J; bases unmatched to any gene: 9. Germline V gives CDR1 LNHDA, CDR2 SQIVND (reference sequence). CDR3 sequence (DNA): TGTGCCAGTAGTATCTCCGGGACAGGGTCCAGCGAGCAGTACTTC. Its translation is CASSISGTGSSEQYF.

This sequence joins TRBV10-3 and TRBJ1-3; D remains unclear. CDR3 length: 15 amino acids. Looked up from germline, CDR1 is ENHRY and CDR2 is SYGVKD. Trimming shortened V by 0 bases and J by 5 bases, and 11 bases separated the two germline ends. CDR3 coding DNA: TGTGCCATCAGTGAGTCTTTGGGATCTCGAAACACCATATATTTT. Protein product: CAISESLGSRNTIYF.

V usage is TRBV7-6 and J usage is TRBJ2-1; the D is unclear. The CDR3 extends over 13 amino acids. Germline V gives CDR1 SGHVS, CDR2 FNYEAQ. V lost 8 bases to trimming and J lost 9 bases, with 17 bases between them. This CDR3 reads CASFLTVPAEQFF. The CDR3 nucleotides are TGTGCCAGCTTCTTAACAGTGCCCGCTGAGCAGTTCTTC.

The chain uses TRBV10-3 and TRBJ2-1; D is unclear. CDR3 length: 13 residues. With 6 bases removed from V and 8 bases from J, the gap between germline ends came to 14 bases. Germline assignment: CDR1 ENHRY and CDR2 SYGVKD. This CDR3 reads CAISRDATDEQFF. The CDR3 DNA reads TGTGCCATCAGCCGAGACGCTACAGATGAGCAGTTCTTC.

This clonotype has just one count. This rearrangement joins TRBV7-9 to TRBJ1-1, with a tentative D call TRBD1 (5 bases). Germline CDR1 and CDR2: SEHNR and FQNEAQ (reference sequence). The CDR3 extends over 13 amino acids. Trimming shortened V by 3 bases and J by 8 bases, and 13 bases separated the two germline ends. The CDR3 loop reads CASSFGGFPEAFF. CDR3 DNA: TGTGCCAGCAGCTTCGGGGGGTTCCCCGAAGCTTTCTTT. The variable domain in full, completed from reference TRBV7-9 and TRBJ1-1, reads DTGVSQNPRHKITKRGQNVTFRCDPISEHNRLYWYRQTLGQGPEFLTYFQNEAQLEKSRLLSDRFSAERPKGSFSTLEIQRTEQGDSAMYLCASSFGGFPEAFFGQGTRLTVV.

At least ten counts were recorded for this clonotype. The V call is TRBV7-2, the J call TRBJ2-1; TRBD2 aligns across 11 bases. CDR3 length: 16 residues. CDR1 is SGHTA and CDR2 is FQGNSA in the germline V gene. V lost 10 bases and J lost 2; bases outside the gene matches: 10. The DNA of the CDR3 is TGTGCCACCAGGCTAGCGGGGGGCCTCACCTACAATGAGCAGTTCTTC. This encodes CATRLAGGLTYNEQFF.

The chain employs TRBV28 and TRBJ2-4; 8 nucleotides match TRBD1. This CDR3 has 17 residues. Germline V gene lookup returns CDR1 MDHEN and CDR2 SYDVKM. The V segment lost 2 bases and the J segment 0 bases; nucleotides outside the gene matches: 6. The DNA of the CDR3 is TGTGCCAGCAGTTTAGTATGGACAGGGCTAGCCAAAAACATTCAGTACTTC. Its protein is CASSLVWTGLAKNIQYF.

This clonotype was counted a few times. This chain links TRBV7-9 with TRBJ2-4; D is ambiguous. Germline loops: CDR1 SEHNR, CDR2 FQNEAQ (reference sequence). The CDR3 totals 15 residues. With 5 bases removed from V and 0 bases from J, the gap between germline ends came to 11 bases. The CDR3 sequence: CASSPPSLAKNIQYF. CDR3 nucleotide sequence: TGTGCCAGCAGCCCGCCGTCCCTAGCCAAAAACATTCAGTACTTC.

The chain employs TRBV11-2 and TRBJ2-6; D is uncertain. Per the germline V gene, CDR1 is SGHAT and CDR2 is FQNNGV. Trimming pared 1 base from V and 0 bases from J, leaving 10 bases between. This CDR3 has 17 residues. This chain's CDR3 is CASSLGYRASGANVLTF. The CDR3 region has the DNA TGTGCCAGCAGCTTAGGCTACCGGGCCTCTGGGGCCAACGTCCTGACTTTC.

The J gene is TRBJ2-5, the V gene TRBV4-3; 9 bases fit TRBD2. Germline CDR1 is LGHNA and CDR2 is YSLEER. V shed 3 bases, J shed 4 bases, and the junction held 9 bases outside the gene matches. This CDR3 region has 16 residues. The CDR3 nucleotides are TGCGCCAGCAGCCATCCCTGGCGGGGGGGCAGAGAGACCCAGTACTTC. Encoded protein: CASSHPWRGGRETQYF.

This clonotype was observed at least ten times. The chain's CDR3 is CASSPEGHNEQFF. In nucleotides, the CDR3 is TGTGCCAGCAGCCCCGAGGGACATAATGAGCAGTTCTTC. V is TRBV7-8 and J is TRBJ2-1, with a possible D match to TRBD1 (6 bases). The germline gives CDR1 SGHVS, CDR2 FQNEAQ. The V and J ends lost 5 bases and 7 bases respectively, with 12 bases between them. This CDR3 spans 13 amino acids. Variable domain in full (rest from reference TRBV7-8 and TRBJ2-1): GAGVSQSPRYKVAKRGQDVALRCDPISGHVSLFWYQQALGQGPEFLTYFQNEAQLDKSGLPSDRFFAERPEGSVSTLKIQRTQQEDSAVYLCASSPEGHNEQFFGPGTRLTVL.

This clonotype was observed a handful of times. This chain joins TRBV28 and TRBJ2-3, with TRBD1 matching 10 bases. CDR1 is MDHEN and CDR2 is SYDVKM in the germline V gene. V was clipped by 7 bases and J by 5 bases; unmatched bases: 12. The CDR3 runs to 16 residues. The CDR3 DNA reads TGTGCCAGCACCCTCCTAGGGACAGGGGTTGGAGATACGCAGTATTTT. It specifies CASTLLGTGVGDTQYF.

The V call is TRBV6-2 or TRBV6-3, the J call TRBJ2-7; no firm D call. The germline V gene has CDR1 MNHEY and CDR2 SVGEGT. This CDR3 has 15 residues. Trimming cost V 5 bases and J 0 bases, with 14 bases left between them. As DNA, the CDR3 is TGTGCCAGCAGTCCCCTCTTGCAGGCCTCCTACGAGCAGTACTTC. As protein: CASSPLLQASYEQYF.

The genes are TRBV7-2 and TRBJ2-1; D is perhaps TRBD2 (6 bases). V was cut by 5 bases and J by 5 bases, with 13 bases left in between. CDR1 SGHTA and CDR2 FQGNSA come from the germline V gene. CDR3 length: 14 residues. The CDR3 DNA follows: TGTGCCAGCAGCGACGCCCGGGGGAACAATGAGCAGTTCTTC. This translates into CASSDARGNNEQFF.

This clonotype was seen a few times. J is TRBJ1-2 and V is TRBV27; 7 bases agree with TRBD1. The ends lost 4 bases at V and 4 bases at J; junction bases unmatched: 6. There are 14 residues in the CDR3. The V gene's germline CDR1 is MNHEY and CDR2 SMNVEV (reference sequence). The CDR3 DNA sequence: TGTGCCAGCAGTTCCGACAGGGACCCCTATGGCTACACCTTC. Translation gives CASSSDRDPYGYTF.